This T cell receptor beta chain was profiled in a study of shared clonotypes between healthy human individuals (dated by TCRdb to 2020 to 2022). Notes on the research overall: A few men and a couple of women, aged 18 to 49 years, made up the cohort. For each donor, CD4 naive and CD4 memory were each run on three plates, CD8 naive on two plates, and CD8 memory on one plate. Blood TCR repertoires of roughly five healthy adults were deeply sequenced to estimate repertoire size and the extent of clonotype sharing between individuals. Different laboratories and diverse techniques were used to prepare libraries and sequence TCR repertoires, to increase sequencing depth and limit assay-specific biases. Per donor, leukapheresis produced somewhere between about 0.94 and 8.9 billion PBMCs. Here is what the overall study found, with its caveats: Incomplete sequencing was indicated by rarefaction of sorted-subset datasets, despite the large sequencing depth. The small number of donors limited the genetic and exposure-history diversity represented. Sharing across four donors was observed for approximately 5% of naive CD4, over 3% of naive CD8, 2% to 2.5% of memory CD4, and roughly 0.4% of memory CD8 clonotypes. Sampling was restricted to blood, and TCR repertoires in tissues likely differ from the TCR repertoires found in blood. Larger estimated clonotype richness was generally found for naive subsets than for memory subsets. Pairwise subsampling led to the expectation that sequencing depth would affect the degree of clonotype sharing among donors. Clonotypes shared by all four sorted-subset donors showed higher generation probabilities than non-shared clonotypes.

TCR CDR3 regions were amplified from genomic DNA by multiplex PCR using the deep immunoSEQ assay. Genomic DNA extracted from each cell subset was distributed evenly over all wells of several immunoSEQ 96-well plates, and each plate served as one replicate. For sorted subsets, each replicate PCR was loaded with roughly 200 ng genomic DNA, equivalent to approximately 27,000 T cell genomes. Purified libraries were measured with a Qubit 3.0 fluorometer, size-checked on a Bioanalyzer 2100, and measured again with the KAPA Library Quantification kit. A separate single-read 150-cycle Illumina NextSeq 550 flow cell was used to sequence each immunoSEQ 96-well plate. The study's processing was this. Because the immunoSEQ output held only junctional sequences and lacked quality scores, the filtering could not match the filtering applied to full-length reads. To assign V/J genes and CDR3, sequences were annotated using PyIR, a Python wrapper for IgBLAST v1.9, with IMGT germline references. Reads were removed for weak V/J assignments (E-value above 1e-6), missing CDR3, stop codons, out-of-frame junctions, or ambiguous translated residues. V3J clonotypes were defined as sequences sharing the same inferred V gene, J gene, and CDR3 amino acid sequence. The percentage overlap between two repertoires was calculated by dividing the number of shared unique clonotypes by the size of the smaller repertoire. Repertoire richness was assessed with RTK rarefaction, the Chao1 estimator, and Recon v2.1 estimates of unobserved clonotypes. Generation probabilities for all TCRbeta clonotypes obtained by the gDNA method from a handful of donors were computed using OLGA. TCRdb holds this immuneACCESS table with in-frame rearrangements only. Some clones are missing; in checked studies, unresolved V genes explain under half, and the rest has no known cause. V and J calls and clone size follow that table, whereas D and trimming were derived from the DNA. A total of around 2.5 million clones appear in this sample, 80% to 95% of them only once. The ten biggest clones cover around 0.37% of the sample.

Donors were healthy HIV-negative adults with no recently reported acute infections or vaccinations. All donors were Caucasian adults living in Nashville, Tennessee, USA. CD4+ T cells were enriched through magnetic negative selection, after which naive cells were positively selected on CD45RA and the remaining negative fraction served as the memory subset. Blood was obtained by leukapheresis, after which PBMCs were separated by Ficoll-Histopaque density gradient centrifugation and cryopreserved in liquid nitrogen vapor phase. Analytical flow cytometry was used to check the purity and quantity of every magnetically sorted T cell population. Genomic DNA was isolated from each sorted fraction and quantified by UV absorbance on a Nanodrop 2000c. As concerns this clone: The target of this receptor is not known. No quality values exist for individual bases; no much larger clone is one base distant.

CDR3 length: 17 amino acids, cysteine to phenylalanine. The entry retains the CDR3 DNA only, 51 bases that are in frame from base 1. The germline V gene provides CDR1 SNHLY and CDR2 FYNNEI. The V end loses 1 base and the J end loses 5 bases, and a stretch of 20 bases separates them. The clonotype comes from a young man in good health. Some clones in this sample may be carry-over from other donors' samples. This receptor chain uses TRBV2 and TRBJ1-2; possibly the D gene is TRBD1, per 6 matching bases. Specimen: naive CD4+ T cells from PBMCs. The intended sense of this specimen's cell subset or site label: CD45RA+ positively selected. The CDR3 reads CASSEGGGHLSPYGYTF. DNA sequence: TGTGCCAGCAGTGAAGGAGGGGGACACCTATCCCCTTATGGCTACACCTTC. With the rest looked up from the reference TRBV2 and TRBJ1-2 genes rather than sequenced, the full variable domain is EPEVTQTPSHQVTQMGQEVILRCVPISNHLYFYWYRQILGQKVEFLVSFYNNEISEKSEIFDDQFSVERPDGSNFTLKIRSTKLEDSAMYFCASSEGGGHLSPYGYTFGSGTRLTVV.